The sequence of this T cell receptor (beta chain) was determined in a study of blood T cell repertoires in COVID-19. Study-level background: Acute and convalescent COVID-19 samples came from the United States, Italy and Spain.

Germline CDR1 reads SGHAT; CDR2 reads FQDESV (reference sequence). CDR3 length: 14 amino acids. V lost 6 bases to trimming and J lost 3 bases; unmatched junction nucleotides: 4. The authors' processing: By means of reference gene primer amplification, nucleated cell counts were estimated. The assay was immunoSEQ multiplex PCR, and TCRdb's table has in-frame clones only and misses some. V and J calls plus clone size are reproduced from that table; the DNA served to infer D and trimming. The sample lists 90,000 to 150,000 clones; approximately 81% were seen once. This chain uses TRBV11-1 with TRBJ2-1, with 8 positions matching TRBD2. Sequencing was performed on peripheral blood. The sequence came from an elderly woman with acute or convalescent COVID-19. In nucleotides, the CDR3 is TGTGCCAGCAGGCCGGGACTAGTCTACAATGAGCAGTTCTTC. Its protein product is CASRPGLVYNEQFF.